The T cell receptor (beta chain) described here comes from a study of T cell changes during pregnancy in multiple sclerosis. V shed 1 base and J shed 5 bases, with 9 bases lying between them. The CDR3 has 14 residues. CDR1 and CDR2 from the germline V gene are LNHDA and SQIVND (reference sequence). This clone was seen only a few times. Generated by immunoSEQ multiplex PCR, the TCRdb table keeps only in-frame clones and is missing some. The sample has roughly 47,000 clones, roughly 87% seen once. The sequence derives from a female donor with multiple sclerosis, enrolled in a pregnancy study. The chain carries TRBV19 and TRBJ2-1; TRBD2 is a possible D gene (6 bases). The material was CD4+ T cells from peripheral blood mononuclear cells, obtained after pregnancy. The CDR3 region has the DNA TGTGCCAGTAGTATAGGGGGGGTGGACAATGAGCAGTTCTTC. Encoded protein: CASSIGGVDNEQFF.